The 29 T cell receptor beta chains in this list originate from one sample, sequenced in a study of blood T cell repertoires in COVID-19 (TCRdb year 2020). The library was built by means of the immunoSEQ multiplex PCR assay. Not all clones reach the TCRdb copy of this immuneACCESS table, which keeps in-frame sequences only. Checked studies attribute under half of the gap to unresolved V genes and leave the rest unexplained. Here the sample has about 80,000 clones; 85% occur a single time. Together, the top ten hold about a sixth of the sample. Sequencing was carried out using peripheral blood. These receptors all stem from a man older than 75 with active or convalescent COVID-19.

The rearrangement uses TRBV5-1 and TRBJ2-5; D is possibly TRBD2 (6 bases). CDR1 and CDR2 from the germline V gene are SGHRS and YFSETQ. The length of the CDR3 is 17 residues. Trimming pared 0 bases from V and 5 bases from J, leaving 20 bases between. The CDR3 DNA follows: TGCGCCAGCAGCTTGGTGCCCTACGGCGGGGCGGGGGAGACCCAGTACTTC. The encoded protein is CASSLVPYGGAGETQYF.

The rearrangement links TRBV19 to TRBJ1-1; D is perhaps TRBD1 (5 bases). Germline values: CDR1 LNHDA, CDR2 SQIVND (reference sequence). V was trimmed by 6 bases and J by 1 base, leaving 9 bases between them. The CDR3 is made up of 13 amino acids. Written as DNA, the CDR3 is TGTGCCAGTAGCTTTACAGGGAACACTGAAGCTTTCTTT. Translating gives CASSFTGNTEAFF.

This clone turned up a few times. This chain links TRBV5-1 with TRBJ1-3; no definite D call. V lost 4 bases to trimming and J lost 0 bases, with 8 bases between them. This CDR3 has 14 amino acids. From germline, CDR1 is SGHRS and CDR2 YFSETQ. The DNA for the CDR3 is TGCGCCAGCAGCAGCGGGAGCTCTGGAAACACCATATATTTT. Its protein product is CASSSGSSGNTIYF.

This chain uses TRBV30 with TRBJ2-5, with 10 bases matching TRBD2. J was trimmed by 3 bases and V by 6 bases; bases with no gene match: 7. Germline-derived CDR1 and CDR2 are GTSNPN and SVGIG (reference sequence). The CDR3 length is 14 residues. CDR3 DNA: TGTGCCTGTCGGGCTAGCGGGAGAAAAGAGACCCAGTACTTC. It yields the protein CACRASGRKETQYF. Filled out from reference TRBV30 and TRBJ2-5, the complete variable domain reads SQTIHQWPATLVQPVGSPLSLECTVEGTSNPNLYWYRQAAGRGLQLLFYSVGIGQISSEVPQNLSASRPQDRQFILSSKKLLLSDSGFYLCACRASGRKETQYFGPGTRLLVL.

The chain combines TRBV28 with TRBJ1-2; TRBD1 matches at 9 bases. The germline V gene has CDR1 MDHEN and CDR2 SYDVKM. This CDR3 contains 13 residues. Unmatched junction bases numbered 6, after V lost 5 bases and J lost 8 bases. The CDR3 DNA follows: TGTGCCAGCAGTACGCCGACAGGGGGAGGCTACACCTTC. Translated: CASSTPTGGGYTF.

V gene TRBV28 combines with J gene TRBJ1-1, with TRBD1 as a possible D gene (5 bases). This CDR3 contains 15 residues. CDR1 MDHEN and CDR2 SYDVKM come from the germline V gene. V lost 3 bases and J lost 8, with 19 bases in between. CDR3 nucleotide sequence: TGTGCCAGCAGTTTTCCAGCGGGGTGGCGGGGGGAAGCTTTCTTT. The encoded protein is CASSFPAGWRGEAFF.

The chain recombines TRBV9 with TRBJ2-2; D gene uncertain. This CDR3 contains 14 residues. Trimming shortened V by 0 bases and J by 1 base, and 4 bases separated the two germline ends. CDR1 and CDR2 (germline): SGDLS, YYNGEE. This CDR3 is CASSVAWNTGELFF. CDR3 DNA: TGTGCCAGCAGCGTAGCTTGGAACACCGGGGAGCTGTTTTTT.

CDR3 bases: TGTGCCATCAGCGCCGGGACAGGGGATTATGGCTACACCTTC. Its translation is CAISAGTGDYGYTF. V is TRBV10-3 and J is TRBJ1-2; the match to TRBD1 covers 10 bases. The CDR3 sequence is 14 residues long. Looked up from germline, CDR1 is ENHRY and CDR2 is SYGVKD. The junction had 6 bases not matched to a gene; V was cut back by 6 bases and J by 5 bases.

The V gene is TRBV7-3, the J gene TRBJ2-3; 13 bases map to TRBD2. The V gene's germline CDR1 is SGHTA and CDR2 FQGTGA. Germline trimming cut 5 bases from V and 5 bases from J; bases unmatched to any gene: 4. The length of the CDR3 is 15 residues. This chain's CDR3 is CASSRGLAGVDTQYF. CDR3 nucleotides: TGTGCCAGCAGCCGAGGACTAGCGGGAGTAGATACGCAGTATTTT. Full variable domain (rest looked up from reference TRBV7-3 and TRBJ2-3): GAGVSQTPSNKVTEKGKYVELRCDPISGHTALYWYRQSLGQGPEFLIYFQGTGAADDSGLPNDRFFAVRPEGSVSTLKIQRTERGDSAVYLCASSRGLAGVDTQYFGPGTRLTVL.

The rearrangement links TRBV7-9 to TRBJ2-7; the match to TRBD1 covers 7 bases. Germline CDR1 reads SEHNR; CDR2 reads FQNEAQ (reference sequence). CDR3 length: 13 amino acids. The CDR3 protein is CASSPSGGQERVV. In DNA form, the CDR3 reads TGTGCCAGCAGCCCCTCCGGTGGACAGGAGAGGGTCGTC.

This clone appeared a single time. The chain carries TRBV4-1 and TRBJ1-3; TRBD1 might be the D (5 bases). Per the germline V gene, CDR1 is MGHRA and CDR2 is YSYEKL. This CDR3 contains 14 residues. Trimming cost V 3 bases and J 2 bases, with 8 bases left between them. DNA for the CDR3: TGCGCCAGCAGCCAGGGGACTGCTGGAAACACCATATATTTT. Translating gives CASSQGTAGNTIYF.

The chain employs TRBV20-1 and TRBJ2-1, with 10 bases lining up with TRBD2. CDR1 and CDR2 from the germline V gene are DFQATT and SNEGSKA (reference sequence). V shed 5 bases and J 10 bases; nucleotides not matched to a gene: 2. The length of the CDR3 is 11 residues. CDR3 DNA sequence: TGCAGTGCTCAACTAGCGGGGGAGCAGTTCTTC. Its protein product is CSAQLAGEQFF.

V and J are TRBV18 and TRBJ2-1; 11 bases fit TRBD1. This CDR3 spans 15 amino acids. CDR1 KGHSH and CDR2 LQKENI come from the germline V gene. Trimming cost V 4 bases and J 5 bases; bases outside gene matches: 4. CDR3 loop: CASSRGQGENNEQFF. The CDR3 nucleotides read TGTGCCAGCTCACGGGGACAGGGGGAAAACAATGAGCAGTTCTTC.

This clone was observed a handful of times. J is TRBJ1-4 and V is TRBV24-1; unclear D gene. Germline CDR1 and CDR2: KGHDR and SFDVKD. The CDR3 totals 13 residues. The V end lost 9 bases, the J end lost 5 bases, and 12 bases lay between the germline ends. The DNA of the CDR3 is TGTGCCACCCAAAGGAGCCCAAATGAAAAACTGTTTTTT. As protein: CATQRSPNEKLFF.

The chain has TRBV2 and TRBJ2-7; maybe TRBD2 (7 bases). V gave up 8 bases and J gave up 2 bases, with 16 bases separating them. The germline gives CDR1 SNHLY, CDR2 FYNNEI. The CDR3 is made up of 14 amino acids. The CDR3 loop reads CASRLRGGTYEQYV. DNA of the CDR3: TGTGCCAGCCGGCTCCGCGGGGGCACCTACGAGCAGTACGTC.

The genes are TRBV7-2 and TRBJ1-2; D gene ambiguous. Deletions cut 6 bases from V and 2 bases from J, with 13 bases between. This CDR3 spans 14 amino acids. From germline, CDR1 is SGHTA and CDR2 FQGNSA. CDR3 coding DNA: TGTGCCAGCAGTCCCGACGGGTCCAACTATGGCTACACCTTC. Translation: CASSPDGSNYGYTF.

The genes are TRBV7-9 and TRBJ1-2, with a tentative D call TRBD1 (6 bases). Looked up from germline, CDR1 is SEHNR and CDR2 is FQNEAQ (reference sequence). V gave up 5 bases and J gave up 8 bases, with 15 bases separating them. CDR3 length equals 13 residues. Here the CDR3 reads CASSQLGGPGYTF. As DNA, the CDR3 is TGTGCCAGCAGCCAGCTGGGGGGGCCGGGCTACACCTTC.

The chain recombines TRBV5-1 with TRBJ1-4, with 7 bases that match TRBD1. The CDR3 has 15 amino acids. V trimming: 3 bases; J trimming: 4 bases; junction bases outside the gene matches: 6. Germline V gene data show CDR1 as SGHRS and CDR2 as YFSETQ. DNA of the CDR3: TGCGCCAGCAGCTCAAACAGGGGAAATAATGAAAAACTGTTTTTT. Translated, it gives CASSSNRGNNEKLFF.

This clone was seen a handful of times. The chain combines TRBV13 with TRBJ2-3; 14 bases line up with TRBD2. The CDR3 loop spans 19 amino acids. Germline V gives CDR1 PRHDT, CDR2 FYEKMQ (reference sequence). V trimming: 6 bases; J trimming: 4 bases; junction bases outside the gene matches: 15. The CDR3: CASSRRLAGGPRYADTQYF. For the CDR3, the DNA is TGTGCCAGCAGTCGCCGACTAGCGGGAGGGCCGAGGTATGCAGATACGCAGTATTTT.

CDR3 protein: CASSVGRANEKLFF. CDR3 DNA: TGTGCCAGCAGCGTAGGCAGGGCAAATGAAAAACTGTTTTTT. V gene TRBV9 combines with J gene TRBJ1-4; D is possibly TRBD1 (5 bases). The CDR3 is made up of 14 amino acids. Germline V gives CDR1 SGDLS, CDR2 YYNGEE. Between the trimmed V and J ends, which lost 0 bases and 5 bases, there was a span of 8 bases.

The V call is TRBV18, the J call TRBJ2-7; 10 bases align to TRBD2. The V segment lost 5 bases and the J segment 3 bases; nucleotides outside the gene matches: 7. The CDR3 runs 15 residues. Per germline, CDR1 KGHSH and CDR2 LQKENI. CDR3 residues: CASSVSGGTNYEQYV. The CDR3 coding sequence is TGTGCCAGCTCAGTTAGCGGGGGGACGAACTACGAGCAGTACGTC.

The gene calls are TRBV19 and TRBJ1-5; 11 positions agree with TRBD1. From germline, CDR1 is LNHDA and CDR2 SQIVND (reference sequence). Losses at the gene ends were 4 bases for V and 7 bases for J; bases not matched to a gene: 9. This CDR3 comprises 16 residues. CDR3 residues: CASSTSGTGGRQPQHF. The CDR3 DNA reads TGTGCCAGTAGTACCTCCGGGACAGGGGGACGGCAGCCCCAGCATTTT.

The chain couples TRBV30 to TRBJ2-6, with 12 nucleotides matching TRBD1. CDR1 GTSNPN and CDR2 SVGIG come from the germline V gene (reference sequence). V shed 2 bases and J 1 base; nucleotides not matched to a gene: 9. The CDR3 runs 19 residues. CDR3 DNA sequence: TGTGCCTGGAGTAATAAGGGACAGGGGGCACTTTCTGGGGCCAACGTCCTGACTTTC. This translates into CAWSNKGQGALSGANVLTF.

The CDR3 nucleotides read TGTGCCAGCGGAACAGGATTGGTCACCGGGGAGCTGTTTTTT. Protein sequence: CASGTGLVTGELFF. The chain combines TRBV6-5 with TRBJ2-2, with D possibly TRBD1 on 5 matching bases. The CDR3 spans 14 residues. Germline CDR1 reads MNHEY; CDR2 reads SVGAGI. The ends were cut back, 8 bases at V and 4 bases at J, with 14 bases in the middle.

V gene TRBV7-9 combines with J gene TRBJ1-3, with 7 bases lining up with TRBD1. The germline V gene has CDR1 SEHNR and CDR2 FQNEAQ (reference sequence). The CDR3 runs to 15 residues. The ends lost 4 bases at V and 0 bases at J; junction bases unmatched: 3. CDR3 protein: CASSSDRNSGNTIYF. CDR3 DNA: TGTGCCAGCAGCTCGGACAGGAACTCTGGAAACACCATATATTTT.

The J gene is TRBJ2-3, the V gene TRBV3-1 (or the pseudogene TRBV3-2); 9 bases map to TRBD2. The V segment lost 4 bases and the J segment 2 bases; nucleotides outside the gene matches: 22. The CDR3 is made up of 21 amino acids. CDR1 is LGHDT, CDR2 YNNKEL, per germline (reference sequence). The CDR3 DNA is TGTGCCAGCAGCCCCATAGGAGCGGGGGGCGAGCGGATGGGTTACACAGATACGCAGTATTTT. This codes for CASSPIGAGGERMGYTDTQYF.

This chain links TRBV6-5 with TRBJ1-6; tentatively, D is TRBD1 (6 bases). V dropped 2 bases and J dropped 12 bases, with 8 bases sitting between them. Germline CDR1 is MNHEY and CDR2 is SVGAGI. The CDR3 consists of 12 residues. CDR3 sequence reads: CASSYGRGPLHF. The CDR3 nucleotides are TGTGCCAGCAGTTACGGCAGGGGACCCCTCCACTTT.

The CDR3 region has the DNA TGTGCCGGAGGACCCCAAGTCGCGAATACGCAGTATTTT. This gives the protein CAGGPQVANTQYF. V gene TRBV30 combines with J gene TRBJ2-3; perhaps TRBD2 as D (5 bases). This CDR3 has 13 residues. CDR1 and CDR2 (germline): GTSNPN, SVGIG (reference sequence). Trimming removed 8 bases from V and 7 bases from J, with 19 bases in between. Full variable domain (outside the CDR3, taken from reference TRBV30 and TRBJ2-3): SQTIHQWPATLVQPVGSPLSLECTVEGTSNPNLYWYRQAAGRGLQLLFYSVGIGQISSEVPQNLSASRPQDRQFILSSKKLLLSDSGFYLCAGGPQVANTQYFGPGTRLTVL.

This clone has a single count. The chain couples TRBV5-1 to TRBJ2-2, with D tentatively TRBD1 or TRBD2 (6 bases each). V was pared by 4 bases and J by 2 bases, with 15 bases between. The CDR3 totals 16 residues. Germline values: CDR1 SGHRS, CDR2 YFSETQ. CDR3 region: CASSLEGHTNTGELFF. As DNA, the CDR3 is TGCGCCAGCAGCCTGGAGGGACACACAAACACCGGGGAGCTGTTTTTT.